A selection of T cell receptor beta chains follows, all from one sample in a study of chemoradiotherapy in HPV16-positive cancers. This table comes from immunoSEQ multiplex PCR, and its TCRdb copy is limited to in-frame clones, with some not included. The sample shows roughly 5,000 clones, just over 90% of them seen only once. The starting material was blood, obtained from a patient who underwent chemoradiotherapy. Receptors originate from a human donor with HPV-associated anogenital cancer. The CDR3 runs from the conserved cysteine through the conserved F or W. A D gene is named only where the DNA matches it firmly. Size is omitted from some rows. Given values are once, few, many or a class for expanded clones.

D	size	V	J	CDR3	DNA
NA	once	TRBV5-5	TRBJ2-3	CASGRPGARTDTQYF	TGTGCCAGCGGGCGTCCGGGGGCGCGGACAGATACGCAGTATTTT
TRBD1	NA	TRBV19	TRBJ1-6	CASNAGQGASPLHF	TGTGCCAGTAATGCGGGACAGGGGGCTTCACCCCTCCACTTT
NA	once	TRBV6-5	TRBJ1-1	CASSYSRGTEAFF	TGTGCCAGCAGTTACTCAAGGGGCACTGAAGCTTTCTTT
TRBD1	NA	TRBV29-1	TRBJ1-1	CSVERDRGPEAFF	TGCAGCGTTGAAAGGGACAGGGGCCCTGAAGCTTTCTTT
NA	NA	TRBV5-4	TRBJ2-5	CASRKMQGLQETQYF	TGTGCCAGCAGGAAAATGCAGGGACTTCAAGAGACCCAGTACTTC
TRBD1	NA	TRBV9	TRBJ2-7	CASSPQGAAYEQYF	TGTGCCAGCAGCCCCCAGGGGGCTGCCTACGAGCAGTACTTC
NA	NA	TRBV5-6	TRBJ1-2	CASSTGQFSGYTF	TGTGCCAGCAGCACTGGACAGTTCTCGGGCTACACCTTC
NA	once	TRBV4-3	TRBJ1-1	CASSPLGGRNTEAFF	TGCGCCAGCAGCCCCCTCGGGGGCAGGAACACTGAAGCTTTCTTT
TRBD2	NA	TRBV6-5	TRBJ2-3	CASSGGEPTDTQYF	TGTGCCAGCTCTGGGGGGGAACCCACAGATACGCAGTATTTT
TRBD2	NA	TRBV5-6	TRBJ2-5	CASSLLFGTSSIEQETQYF	TGTGCCAGCAGCTTACTTTTCGGGACTAGTAGCATCGAACAAGAGACCCAGTACTTC
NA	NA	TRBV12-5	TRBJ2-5	CASGLGPQETQYF	TGTGCTAGTGGTTTGGGACCCCAAGAGACCCAGTACTTC
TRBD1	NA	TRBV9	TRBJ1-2	CASSVDRGGYGYTF	TGTGCCAGCAGCGTCGACAGGGGTGGCTATGGCTACACCTTC
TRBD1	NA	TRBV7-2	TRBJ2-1	CASSQGQGAPKSSYNEQFF	TGTGCCAGCAGCCAGGGACAGGGAGCGCCAAAGAGCTCCTACAATGAGCAGTTCTTC
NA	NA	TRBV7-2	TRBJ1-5	CASSQSKGGKGPQHF	TGTGCCAGCAGCCAGTCGAAGGGAGGAAAGGGGCCCCAGCATTTT
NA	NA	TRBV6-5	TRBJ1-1	CASSYPPDKAFF	TGTGCCAGCAGTTACCCCCCGGACAAAGCTTTCTTT
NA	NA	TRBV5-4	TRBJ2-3	CASSETTDTQYF	TGTGCCAGCAGCGAAACCACAGATACGCAGTATTTT
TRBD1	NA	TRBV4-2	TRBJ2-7	CASSQRTGAEQYF	TGTGCCAGCAGCCAGAGGACAGGGGCCGAGCAGTACTTC
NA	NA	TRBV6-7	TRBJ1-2	CASSPTGQLYGYTF	TGTGCCAGCAGCCCTACTGGACAGCTCTATGGCTACACCTTC
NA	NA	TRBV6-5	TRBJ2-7	CASSYGRGEQYF	TGTGCCAGCAGTTACGGCCGGGGCGAGCAGTACTTC
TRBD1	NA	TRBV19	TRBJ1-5	CAASGQGVQPQHF	TGTGCCGCCTCGGGACAGGGTGTTCAGCCCCAGCATTTT
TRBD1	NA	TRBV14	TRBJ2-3	CASSHKTGGGTDTQYF	TGTGCCAGCAGCCACAAGACAGGGGGTGGCACAGATACGCAGTATTTT
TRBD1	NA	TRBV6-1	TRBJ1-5	CASSRDSLNQPQHF	TGTGCCAGCAGCCGGGACAGCCTTAATCAGCCCCAGCATTTT
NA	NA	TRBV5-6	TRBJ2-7	CASSHKVAGVMYYEQYF	TGTGCCAGCAGCCACAAGGTGGCAGGGGTGATGTACTACGAGCAGTACTTC
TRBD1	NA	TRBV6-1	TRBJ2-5	CASSPGTGGFVGIYF	TGTGCCAGCAGTCCCGGGACAGGGGGTTTTGTTGGGATTTACTTC
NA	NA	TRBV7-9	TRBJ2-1	CASSLAQIYNEQFF	TGTGCCAGCAGCTTAGCGCAAATATACAATGAGCAGTTCTTC
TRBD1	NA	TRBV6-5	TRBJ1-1	CASRKGQANTEAFF	TGTGCCAGCAGGAAGGGACAGGCTAACACTGAAGCTTTCTTT
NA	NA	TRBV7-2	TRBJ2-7	CASSLGGGAYEQYF	TGTGCCAGCAGCTTAGGTGGGGGAGCGTACGAGCAGTACTTC
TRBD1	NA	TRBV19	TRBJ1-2	CASNLGTASYGYTF	TGTGCCAGTAACTTAGGGACAGCTTCCTATGGCTACACCTTC
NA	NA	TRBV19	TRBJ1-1	CASSVGAVINTEAFF	TGTGCCAGTAGTGTTGGGGCAGTAATTAACACTGAAGCTTTCTTT
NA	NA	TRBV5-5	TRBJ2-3	CASSFLAGRGGSSTDTQYF	TGTGCCAGCAGCTTTCTAGCGGGTAGAGGGGGCTCTAGCACAGATACGCAGTATTTT
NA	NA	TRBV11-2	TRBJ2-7	CASSPDSRISYEQYF	TGTGCCAGCAGCCCCGACTCACGAATCTCCTACGAGCAGTACTTC
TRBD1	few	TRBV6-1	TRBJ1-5	CASRPTGVGNQPQHF	TGTGCCAGCAGACCGACAGGGGTGGGGAATCAGCCCCAGCATTTT
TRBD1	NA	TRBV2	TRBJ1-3	CASSEDRGGNTIYF	TGTGCCAGCAGTGAAGACAGGGGAGGAAACACCATATATTTT
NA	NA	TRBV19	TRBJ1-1	CASSIGTEAFF	TGTGCCAGTAGTATTGGGACTGAAGCTTTCTTT
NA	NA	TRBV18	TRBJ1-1	CASSPGQNTEAFF	TGTGCCAGCTCACCAGGACAGAACACTGAAGCTTTCTTT
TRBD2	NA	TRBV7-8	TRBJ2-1	CASSPRTSGSNVYNEQFF	TGTGCCAGCAGCCCCCGGACTAGCGGGAGCAATGTCTACAATGAGCAGTTCTTC
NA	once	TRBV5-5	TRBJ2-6	CASSFRGIGANVLTF	TGTGCCAGCAGCTTTCGGGGAATCGGGGCCAACGTCCTGACTTTC
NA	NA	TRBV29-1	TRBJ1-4	CSVEEGNPEKLFF	TGCAGCGTTGAAGAAGGCAATCCCGAAAAACTGTTTTTT
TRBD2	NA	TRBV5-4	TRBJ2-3	CASSLGLLAGGSTDTQYF	TGTGCCAGCAGCTTGGGTTTGCTAGCGGGGGGCTCCACAGATACGCAGTATTTT
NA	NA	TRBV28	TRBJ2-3	CASSPPGAGTDTQYF	TGTGCCAGCAGTCCACCGGGCGCCGGCACAGATACGCAGTATTTT
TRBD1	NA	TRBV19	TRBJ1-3	CASSIDRTGAFGNTIYF	TGTGCCAGTAGTATAGACCGGACAGGGGCGTTCGGAAACACCATATATTTT
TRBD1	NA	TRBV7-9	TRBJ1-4	CASSPGTGLEKLFF	TGTGCCAGCAGCCCCGGGACAGGGCTAGAAAAACTGTTTTTT
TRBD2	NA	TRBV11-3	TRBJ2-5	CASSSTGHWTSGVYQETQYF	TGTGCCAGCAGCTCAACGGGACACTGGACTAGCGGGGTGTACCAAGAGACCCAGTACTTC
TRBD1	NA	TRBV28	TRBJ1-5	CASSGTGSLLRAQHF	TGTGCCAGCAGTGGGACAGGGTCCCTTCTTCGTGCCCAGCATTTT
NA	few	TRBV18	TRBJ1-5	CASSSIVSNQPQHF	TGTGCCAGCTCATCGATAGTGAGCAATCAGCCCCAGCATTTT
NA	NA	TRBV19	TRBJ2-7	CASSIIGTGSYEQYF	TGTGCCAGTAGTATTATTGGGACTGGCTCCTACGAGCAGTACTTC
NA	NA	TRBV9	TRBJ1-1	CASSEGGNTEAFF	TGTGCCAGCAGCGAGGGGGGGAACACTGAAGCTTTCTTT
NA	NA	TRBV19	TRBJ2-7	CASPLPSEQYF	TGTGCCAGTCCCCTGCCAAGCGAGCAGTACTTC
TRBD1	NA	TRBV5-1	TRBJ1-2	CASSSGQGEVYGYTF	TGCGCCAGCAGCTCGGGACAGGGTGAGGTCTATGGCTACACCTTC
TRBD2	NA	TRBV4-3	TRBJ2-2	CASSQPGVAGGTGELFF	TGCGCCAGCAGCCAACCCGGTGTAGCGGGGGGGACCGGGGAGCTGTTTTTT
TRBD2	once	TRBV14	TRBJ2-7	CASSKKKGGSFWYEQYF	TGTGCCAGCAGCAAAAAAAAGGGCGGGAGTTTTTGGTACGAGCAGTACTTC
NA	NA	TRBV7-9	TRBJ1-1	CASSLGGGNTEAFF	TGTGCCAGCAGCTTAGGAGGGGGGAACACTGAAGCTTTCTTT